This T cell receptor (beta chain) was sequenced during a study of blood T cell repertoires in COVID-19. Background on the study: Both acute and convalescent COVID-19 samples were obtained from the United States, Italy and Spain. T cells, B-cell-depleted T cells, or PBMCs provided the cDNA or gDNA that served as material.

The V gene's germline CDR1 is SGHVS and CDR2 FNYEAQ. V shed 6 bases and J shed 1 base, with 9 bases lying between them. The CDR3 contains 13 residues. Original processing methods: Amplification with reference gene primers provided the estimates of nucleated cell counts. Assay used: immunoSEQ multiplex PCR; TCRdb lists only in-frame clones, some missing. V, J and clone size were drawn from that table, and D and trimming were deduced from the DNA. This table holds 150,000 to 200,000 clones, roughly 89% found once. Sequencing was performed on peripheral blood. The TCR comes from a man between 40 and 49 years old with acute or convalescent COVID-19. The rearrangement joins TRBV7-6 to TRBJ1-1; a possible D gene is TRBD1 (6 bases). The CDR3 nucleotides read TGTGCCAGCAGTGGACAGCAGAACACTGAAGCTTTCTTT. This translates into CASSGQQNTEAFF.